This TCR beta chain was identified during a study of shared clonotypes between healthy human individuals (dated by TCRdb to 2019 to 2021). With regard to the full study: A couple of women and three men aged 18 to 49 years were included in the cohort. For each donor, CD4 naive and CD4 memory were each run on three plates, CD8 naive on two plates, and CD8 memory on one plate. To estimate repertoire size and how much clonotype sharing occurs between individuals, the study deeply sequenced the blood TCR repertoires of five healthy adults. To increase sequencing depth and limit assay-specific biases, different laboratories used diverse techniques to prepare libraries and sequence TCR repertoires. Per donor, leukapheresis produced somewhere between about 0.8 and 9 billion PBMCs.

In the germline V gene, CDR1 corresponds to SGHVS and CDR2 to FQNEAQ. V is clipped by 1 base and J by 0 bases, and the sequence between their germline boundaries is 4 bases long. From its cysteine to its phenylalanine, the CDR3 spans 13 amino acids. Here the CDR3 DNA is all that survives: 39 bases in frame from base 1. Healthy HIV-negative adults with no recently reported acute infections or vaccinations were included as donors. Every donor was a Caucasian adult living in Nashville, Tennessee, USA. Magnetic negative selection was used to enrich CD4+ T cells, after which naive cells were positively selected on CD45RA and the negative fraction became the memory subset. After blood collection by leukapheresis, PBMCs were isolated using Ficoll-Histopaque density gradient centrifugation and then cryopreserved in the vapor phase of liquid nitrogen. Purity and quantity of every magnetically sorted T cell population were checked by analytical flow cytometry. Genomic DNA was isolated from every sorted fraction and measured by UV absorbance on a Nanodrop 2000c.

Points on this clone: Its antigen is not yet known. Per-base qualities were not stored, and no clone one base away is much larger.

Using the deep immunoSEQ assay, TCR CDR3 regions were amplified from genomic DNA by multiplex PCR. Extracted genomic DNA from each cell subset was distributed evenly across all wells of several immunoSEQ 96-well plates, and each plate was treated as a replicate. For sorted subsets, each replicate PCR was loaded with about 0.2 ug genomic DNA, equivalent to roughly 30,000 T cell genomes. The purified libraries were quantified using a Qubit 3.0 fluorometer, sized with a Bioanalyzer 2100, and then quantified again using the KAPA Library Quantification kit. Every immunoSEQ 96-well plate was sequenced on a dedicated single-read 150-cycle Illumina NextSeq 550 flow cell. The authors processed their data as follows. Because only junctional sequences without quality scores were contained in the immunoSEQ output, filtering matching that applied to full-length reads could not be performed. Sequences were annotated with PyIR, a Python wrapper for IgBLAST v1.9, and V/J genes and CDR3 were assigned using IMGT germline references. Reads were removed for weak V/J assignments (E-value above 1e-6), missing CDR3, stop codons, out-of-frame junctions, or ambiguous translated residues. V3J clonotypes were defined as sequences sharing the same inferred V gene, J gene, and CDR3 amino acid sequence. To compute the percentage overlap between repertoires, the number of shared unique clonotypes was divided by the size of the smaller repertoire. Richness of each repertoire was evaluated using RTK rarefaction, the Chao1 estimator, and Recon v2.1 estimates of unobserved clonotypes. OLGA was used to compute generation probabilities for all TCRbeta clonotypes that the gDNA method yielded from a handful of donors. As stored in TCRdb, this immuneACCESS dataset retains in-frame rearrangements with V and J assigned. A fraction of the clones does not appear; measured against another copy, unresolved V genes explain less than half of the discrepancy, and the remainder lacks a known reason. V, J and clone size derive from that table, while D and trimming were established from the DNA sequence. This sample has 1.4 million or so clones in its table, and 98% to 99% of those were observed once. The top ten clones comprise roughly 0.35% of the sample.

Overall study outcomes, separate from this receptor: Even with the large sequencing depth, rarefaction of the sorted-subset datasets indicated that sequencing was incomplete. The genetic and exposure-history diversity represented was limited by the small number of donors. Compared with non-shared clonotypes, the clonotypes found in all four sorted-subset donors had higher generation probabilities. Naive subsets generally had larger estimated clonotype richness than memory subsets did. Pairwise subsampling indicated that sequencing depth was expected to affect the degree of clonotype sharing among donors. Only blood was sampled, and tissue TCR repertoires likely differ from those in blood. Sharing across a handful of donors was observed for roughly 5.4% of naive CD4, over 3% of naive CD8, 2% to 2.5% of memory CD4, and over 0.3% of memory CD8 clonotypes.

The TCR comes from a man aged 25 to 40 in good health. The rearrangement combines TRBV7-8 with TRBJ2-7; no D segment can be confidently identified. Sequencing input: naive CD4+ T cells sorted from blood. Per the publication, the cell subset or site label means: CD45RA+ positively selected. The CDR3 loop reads CASSLDGSYEQYF. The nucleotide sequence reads TGTGCCAGCAGCTTAGATGGCTCCTACGAGCAGTACTTC.